This T cell receptor beta chain was recovered during a study of vaccination and CD4 T cells after COVID-19. For the study at large: Post-COVID samples were collected a median 101 days following diagnosis, spanning 35 to 161. Every culture used as a control got a CEFX pool, an HIV-1 Nef pool, or no peptide.

The Oncomine TCR Beta short-read assay sequenced DNA from cultured CD4+ T cells. One entry per CDR3 protein, called by TCRdb with MiXCR from the PCR reads. The sample records a few thousand distinct CDR3 sequences, roughly a third being singletons. Treatment in this sample: roughly 10-day PBMC culture with coronavirus spike peptide pools or control peptides (ViraFEST assay). A note on this clonotype: What it binds is unknown.

The sequence was collected from a human donor who had recovered from COVID-19. Specimen: CD4+ T cells from blood, cultured in vitro, collected after SARS-CoV-2 vaccination.

CDR3 sequence reads: CSAREGGRTGGEYGYTF. In nucleotides, the CDR3 is TGCAGTGCTAGAGAGGGGGGACGGACAGGGGGCGAATATGGCTACACCTTC. The chain employs TRBV20-1 and TRBJ1-2, with 11 bases lining up with TRBD1. CDR3 length: 17 amino acids. Germline trimming cut 0 bases from V and 5 bases from J; bases unmatched to any gene: 11. Germline lookup yields CDR1 DFQATT and CDR2 SNEGSKA (reference sequence).